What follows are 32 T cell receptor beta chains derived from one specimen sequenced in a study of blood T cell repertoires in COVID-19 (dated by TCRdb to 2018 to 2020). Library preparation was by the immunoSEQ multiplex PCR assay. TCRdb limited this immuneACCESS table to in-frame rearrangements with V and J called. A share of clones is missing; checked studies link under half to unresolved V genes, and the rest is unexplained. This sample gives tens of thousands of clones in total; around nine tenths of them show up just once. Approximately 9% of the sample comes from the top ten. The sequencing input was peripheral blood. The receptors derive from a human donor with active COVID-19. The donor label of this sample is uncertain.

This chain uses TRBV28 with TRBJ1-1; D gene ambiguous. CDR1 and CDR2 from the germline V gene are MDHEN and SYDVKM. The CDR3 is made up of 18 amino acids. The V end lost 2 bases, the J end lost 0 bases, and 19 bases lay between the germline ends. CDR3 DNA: TGTGCCAGCAGTTTAGAAGGAGGGTTAGGGAATATGAACACTGAAGCTTTCTTT. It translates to CASSLEGGLGNMNTEAFF.

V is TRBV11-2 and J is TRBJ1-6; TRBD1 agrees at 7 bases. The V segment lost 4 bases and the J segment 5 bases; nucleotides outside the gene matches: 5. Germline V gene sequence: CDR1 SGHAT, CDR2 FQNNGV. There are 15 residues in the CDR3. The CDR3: CASSSRQGNNSPLHF. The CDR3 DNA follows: TGTGCCAGCAGCTCTAGACAGGGTAATAATTCACCCCTCCACTTT.

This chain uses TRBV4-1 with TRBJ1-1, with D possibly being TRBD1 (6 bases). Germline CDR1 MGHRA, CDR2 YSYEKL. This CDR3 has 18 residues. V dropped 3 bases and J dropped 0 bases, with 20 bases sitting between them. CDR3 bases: TGCGCCAGCAGCCACCCGACCCCAGGGGTATCAATGAACACTGAAGCTTTCTTT. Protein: CASSHPTPGVSMNTEAFF.

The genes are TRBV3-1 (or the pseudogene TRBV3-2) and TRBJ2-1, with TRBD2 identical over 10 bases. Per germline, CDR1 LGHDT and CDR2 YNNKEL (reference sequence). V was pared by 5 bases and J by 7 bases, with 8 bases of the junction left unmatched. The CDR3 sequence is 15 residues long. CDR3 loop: CASSISGRAGNEQFF. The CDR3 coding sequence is TGTGCCAGCAGCATAAGCGGGAGGGCCGGTAATGAGCAGTTCTTC.

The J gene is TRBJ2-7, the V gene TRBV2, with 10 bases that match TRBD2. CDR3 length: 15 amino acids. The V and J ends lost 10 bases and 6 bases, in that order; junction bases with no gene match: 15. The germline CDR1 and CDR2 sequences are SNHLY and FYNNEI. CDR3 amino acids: CATSLMASGSGEQYF. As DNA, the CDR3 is TGTGCCACCTCTCTAATGGCTAGCGGGAGTGGCGAGCAGTACTTC.

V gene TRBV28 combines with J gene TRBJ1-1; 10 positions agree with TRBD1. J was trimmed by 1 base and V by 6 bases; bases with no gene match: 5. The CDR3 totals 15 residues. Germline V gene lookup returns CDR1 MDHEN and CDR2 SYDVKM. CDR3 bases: TGTGCCAGCAGGCGGACAGGGGGAGCGAACACTGAAGCTTTCTTT. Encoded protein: CASRRTGGANTEAFF.

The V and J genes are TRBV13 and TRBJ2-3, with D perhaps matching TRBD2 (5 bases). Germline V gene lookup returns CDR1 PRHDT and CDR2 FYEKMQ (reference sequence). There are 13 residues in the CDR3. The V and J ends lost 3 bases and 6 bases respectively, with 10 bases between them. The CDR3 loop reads CASSLGVSDTQYF. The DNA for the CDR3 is TGTGCCAGCAGCTTGGGAGTCTCTGATACGCAGTATTTT. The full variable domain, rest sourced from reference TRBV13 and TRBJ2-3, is AAGVIQSPRHLIKEKRETATLKCYPIPRHDTVYWYQQGPGQDPQFLISFYEKMQSDKGSIPDRFSAQQFSDYHSELNMSSLELGDSALYFCASSLGVSDTQYFGPGTRLTVL.

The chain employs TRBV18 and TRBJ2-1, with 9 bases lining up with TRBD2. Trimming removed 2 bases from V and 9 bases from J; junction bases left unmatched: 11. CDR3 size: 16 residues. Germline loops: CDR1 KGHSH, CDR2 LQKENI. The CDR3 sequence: CASSPTDPSGKSEQFF. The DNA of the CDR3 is TGTGCCAGCTCACCAACGGATCCTAGCGGGAAAAGTGAGCAGTTCTTC.

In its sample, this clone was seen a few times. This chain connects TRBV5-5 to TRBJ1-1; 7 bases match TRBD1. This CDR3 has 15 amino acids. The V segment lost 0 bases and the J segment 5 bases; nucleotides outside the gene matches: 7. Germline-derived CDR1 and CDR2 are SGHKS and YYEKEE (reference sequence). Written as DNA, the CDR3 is TGTGCCAGCAGCTTGGCAAACAGGGGTGGTACTGAAGCTTTCTTT. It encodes CASSLANRGGTEAFF.

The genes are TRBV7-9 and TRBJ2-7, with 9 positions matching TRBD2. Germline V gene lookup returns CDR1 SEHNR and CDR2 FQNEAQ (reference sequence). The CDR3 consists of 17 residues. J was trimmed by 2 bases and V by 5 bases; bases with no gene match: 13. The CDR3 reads CASSRTNLAGFTYEQYF. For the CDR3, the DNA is TGTGCCAGCAGCCGCACGAACCTAGCGGGATTCACCTACGAGCAGTACTTC.

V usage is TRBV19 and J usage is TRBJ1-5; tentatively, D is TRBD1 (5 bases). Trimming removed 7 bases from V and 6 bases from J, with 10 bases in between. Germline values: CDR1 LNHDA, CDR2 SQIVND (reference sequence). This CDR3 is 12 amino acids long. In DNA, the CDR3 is TGTGCCAGTATGGAGGGGTTTCAGCCCCAGCATTTT. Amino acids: CASMEGFQPQHF.

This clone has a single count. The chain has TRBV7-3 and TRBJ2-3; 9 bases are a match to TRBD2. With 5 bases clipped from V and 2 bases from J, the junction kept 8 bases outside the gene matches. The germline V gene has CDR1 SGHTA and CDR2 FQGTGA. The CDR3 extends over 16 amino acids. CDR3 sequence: CASSEGLARDTDTQYF. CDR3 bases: TGTGCCAGCAGCGAAGGACTAGCGAGAGACACAGATACGCAGTATTTT. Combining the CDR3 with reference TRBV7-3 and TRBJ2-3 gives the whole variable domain GAGVSQTPSNKVTEKGKYVELRCDPISGHTALYWYRQSLGQGPEFLIYFQGTGAADDSGLPNDRFFAVRPEGSVSTLKIQRTERGDSAVYLCASSEGLARDTDTQYFGPGTRLTVL.

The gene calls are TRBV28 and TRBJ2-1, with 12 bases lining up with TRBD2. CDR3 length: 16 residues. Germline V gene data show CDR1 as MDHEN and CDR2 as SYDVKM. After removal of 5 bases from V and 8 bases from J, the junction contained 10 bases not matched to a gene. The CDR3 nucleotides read TGTGCCAGCAGTACCCTTGGACTAGCGGGACCTCATGAGCAGTTCTTC. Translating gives CASSTLGLAGPHEQFF.

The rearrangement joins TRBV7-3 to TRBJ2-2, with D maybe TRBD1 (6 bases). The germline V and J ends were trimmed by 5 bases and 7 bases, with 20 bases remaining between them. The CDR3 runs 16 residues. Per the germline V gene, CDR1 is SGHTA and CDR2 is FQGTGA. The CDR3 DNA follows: TGTGCCAGCAGCGCAACAGGGCACGAGCCAGTCGGGGAGCTGTTTTTT. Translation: CASSATGHEPVGELFF.

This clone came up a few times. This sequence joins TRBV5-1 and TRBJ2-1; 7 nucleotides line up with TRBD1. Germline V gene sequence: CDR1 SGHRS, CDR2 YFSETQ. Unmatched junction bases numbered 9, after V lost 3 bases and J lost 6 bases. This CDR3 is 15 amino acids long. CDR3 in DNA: TGCGCCAGCAGCTCAACAGGGGTTCAAGGCAATGAGCAGTTCTTC. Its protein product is CASSSTGVQGNEQFF.

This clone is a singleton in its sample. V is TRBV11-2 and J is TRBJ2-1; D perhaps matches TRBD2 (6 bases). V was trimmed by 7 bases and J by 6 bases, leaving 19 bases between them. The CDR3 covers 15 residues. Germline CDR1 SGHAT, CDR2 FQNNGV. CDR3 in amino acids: CASNPGPEGINEQFF. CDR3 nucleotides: TGTGCCAGCAACCCGGGGCCGGAGGGCATCAATGAGCAGTTCTTC.

CDR3 nucleotides: TGTGCCAGCAGCTTCGGTCGGGAGCACACCGGGGAGCTGTTTTTT. It yields the protein CASSFGREHTGELFF. V usage is TRBV7-6 and J usage is TRBJ2-2, with D possibly matching TRBD2 (6 bases). The CDR3 is made up of 15 amino acids. The germline V and J ends were trimmed by 3 bases and 3 bases, with 11 bases remaining between them. CDR1 and CDR2 (germline): SGHVS, FNYEAQ.

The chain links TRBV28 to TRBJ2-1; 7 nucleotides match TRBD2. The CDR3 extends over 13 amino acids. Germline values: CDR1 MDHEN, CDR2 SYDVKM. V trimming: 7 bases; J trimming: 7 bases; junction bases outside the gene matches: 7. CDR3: CASTPMGGNEQFF. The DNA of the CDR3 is TGTGCCAGCACCCCTATGGGGGGGAATGAGCAGTTCTTC.

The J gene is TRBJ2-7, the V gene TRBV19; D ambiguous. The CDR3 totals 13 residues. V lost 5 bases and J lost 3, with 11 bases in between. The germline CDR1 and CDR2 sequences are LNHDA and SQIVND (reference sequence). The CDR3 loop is CASSPAVNYEQYF. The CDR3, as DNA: TGTGCCAGTAGTCCCGCGGTCAACTACGAGCAGTACTTC.

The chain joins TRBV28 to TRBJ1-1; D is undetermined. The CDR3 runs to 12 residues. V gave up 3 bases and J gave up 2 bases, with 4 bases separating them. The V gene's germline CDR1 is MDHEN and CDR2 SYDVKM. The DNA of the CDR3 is TGTGCCAGCAGTTTTATCAACACTGAAGCTTTCTTT. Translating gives CASSFINTEAFF.

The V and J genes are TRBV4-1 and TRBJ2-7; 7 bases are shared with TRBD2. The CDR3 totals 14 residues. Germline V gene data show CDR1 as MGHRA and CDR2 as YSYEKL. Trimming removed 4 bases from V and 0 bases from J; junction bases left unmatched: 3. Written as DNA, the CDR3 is TGCGCCAGCAGCCCGGGGGACTACTCCTACGAGCAGTACTTC. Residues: CASSPGDYSYEQYF.

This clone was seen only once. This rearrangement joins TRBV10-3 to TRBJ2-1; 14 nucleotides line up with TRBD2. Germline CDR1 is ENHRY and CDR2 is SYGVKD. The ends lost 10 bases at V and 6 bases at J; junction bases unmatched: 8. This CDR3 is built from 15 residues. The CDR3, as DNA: TGTGCCACCCGACTAGCGGGAGGGCCGGGCAATGAGCAGTTCTTC. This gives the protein CATRLAGGPGNEQFF.

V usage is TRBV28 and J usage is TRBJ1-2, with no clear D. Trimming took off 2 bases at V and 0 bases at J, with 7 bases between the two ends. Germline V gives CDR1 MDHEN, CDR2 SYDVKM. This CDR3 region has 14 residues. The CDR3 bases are TGTGCCAGCAGTTTACCTCGAGCTAACTATGGCTACACCTTC. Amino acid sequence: CASSLPRANYGYTF.

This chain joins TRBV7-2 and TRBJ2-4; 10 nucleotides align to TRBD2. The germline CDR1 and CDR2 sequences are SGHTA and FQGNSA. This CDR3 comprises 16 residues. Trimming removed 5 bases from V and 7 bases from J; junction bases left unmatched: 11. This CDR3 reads CASSLGAQREGNIQYF. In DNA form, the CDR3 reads TGTGCCAGCAGCCTAGGCGCCCAGCGGGAGGGGAACATTCAGTACTTC.

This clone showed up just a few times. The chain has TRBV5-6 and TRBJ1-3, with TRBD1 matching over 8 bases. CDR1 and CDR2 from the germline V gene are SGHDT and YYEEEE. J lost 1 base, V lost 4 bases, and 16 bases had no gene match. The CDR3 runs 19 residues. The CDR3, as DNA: TGTGCCAGCAGCCTAGGAACCCCGGGACAGGACATTTCTGGAAACACCATATATTTT. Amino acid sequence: CASSLGTPGQDISGNTIYF.

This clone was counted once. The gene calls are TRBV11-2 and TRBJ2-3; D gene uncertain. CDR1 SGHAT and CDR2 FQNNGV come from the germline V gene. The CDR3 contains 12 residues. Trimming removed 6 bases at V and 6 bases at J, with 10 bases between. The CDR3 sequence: CASRTTADTQYF. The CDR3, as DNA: TGTGCCAGCAGAACTACGGCGGATACGCAGTATTTT.

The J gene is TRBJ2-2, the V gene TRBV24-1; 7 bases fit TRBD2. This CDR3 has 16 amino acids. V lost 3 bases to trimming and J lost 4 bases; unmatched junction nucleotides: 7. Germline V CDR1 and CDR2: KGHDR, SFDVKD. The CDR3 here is CATSDGLADFTGELFF. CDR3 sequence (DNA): TGTGCCACCAGTGATGGTCTAGCGGACTTCACCGGGGAGCTGTTTTTT.

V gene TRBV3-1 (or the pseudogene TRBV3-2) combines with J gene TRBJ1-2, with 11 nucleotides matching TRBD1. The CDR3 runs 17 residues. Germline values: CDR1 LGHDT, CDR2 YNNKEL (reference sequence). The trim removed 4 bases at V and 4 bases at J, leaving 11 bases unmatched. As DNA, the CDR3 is TGTGCCAGCAGCCGAGGACAGGGGGCGCGAAGTGGCTATGGCTACACCTTC. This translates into CASSRGQGARSGYGYTF.

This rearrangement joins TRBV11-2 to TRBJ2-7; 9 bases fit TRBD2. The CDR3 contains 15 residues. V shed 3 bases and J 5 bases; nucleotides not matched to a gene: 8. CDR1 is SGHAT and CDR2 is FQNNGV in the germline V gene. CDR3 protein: CASSFLSGSPHEQYF. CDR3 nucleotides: TGTGCCAGCAGCTTTCTTAGCGGGAGCCCCCACGAGCAGTACTTC.

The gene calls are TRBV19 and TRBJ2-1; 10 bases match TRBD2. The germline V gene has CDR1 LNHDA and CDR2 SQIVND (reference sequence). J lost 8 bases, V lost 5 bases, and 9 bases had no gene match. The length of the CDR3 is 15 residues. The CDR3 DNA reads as TGTGCCAGTAGTCTATTAGCGGGAGGTCTCGATGAGCAGTTCTTC. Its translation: CASSLLAGGLDEQFF.

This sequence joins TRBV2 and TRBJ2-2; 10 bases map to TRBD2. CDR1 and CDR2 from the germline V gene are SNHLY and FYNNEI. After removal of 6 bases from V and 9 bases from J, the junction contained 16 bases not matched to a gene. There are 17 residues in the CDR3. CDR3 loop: CASSRDLAGDMDRELFF. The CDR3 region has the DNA TGTGCCAGCAGCCGTGATCTAGCGGGAGATATGGACAGGGAGCTGTTTTTT.

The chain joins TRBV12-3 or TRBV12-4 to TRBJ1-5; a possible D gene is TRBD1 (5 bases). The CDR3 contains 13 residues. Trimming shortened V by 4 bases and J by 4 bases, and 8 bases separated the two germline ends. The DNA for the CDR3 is TGTGCCAGCAGTTCCCAGGGTAATCAGCCCCAGCATTTT. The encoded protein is CASSSQGNQPQHF.